A single sample is the source of the 30 T cell receptor beta chains below, sequenced in a study of blood T cell repertoires in COVID-19. Assay: immunoSEQ multiplex PCR; the TCRdb copy retains only in-frame clones and omits some. Of 130,000 or so clones listed, approximately 80% are singletons. Sequences were obtained from peripheral blood. These receptors were collected from a woman in her sixties with acute or convalescent COVID-19.

The rearrangement links TRBV6-1 to TRBJ1-2; perhaps TRBD1 as D (5 bases). Trimming pared 5 bases from V and 5 bases from J, leaving 12 bases between. Per the germline V gene, CDR1 is MNHNS and CDR2 is SASEGT. The CDR3 sequence is 13 residues long. Written as DNA, the CDR3 is TGTGCCAGCAGTTCGCAGGGTGTTTATGGCTACACCTTC. This encodes CASSSQGVYGYTF.

V and J are TRBV20-1 and TRBJ1-1; no definite D call. Germline V gene data show CDR1 as DFQATT and CDR2 as SNEGSKA (reference sequence). The CDR3 contains 10 residues. Trimming removed 3 bases at V and 4 bases at J, with 3 bases between. DNA of the CDR3: TGCAGTGCTAGCGTCACTGAAGCTTTCTTT. This sequence encodes CSASVTEAFF.

This clone appeared once. The chain carries TRBV5-1 and TRBJ2-5, with 10 bases identical to TRBD2. The CDR3 length is 15 residues. Germline CDR1 is SGHRS and CDR2 is YFSETQ. V shed 6 bases, J shed 2 bases, and the junction held 7 bases outside the gene matches. CDR3 in amino acids: CASTPSGGPQETQYF. The CDR3 region has the DNA TGCGCCAGCACCCCTAGCGGGGGACCTCAAGAGACCCAGTACTTC.

The genes are TRBV11-2 and TRBJ2-5; TRBD2 agrees at 11 bases. The trim removed 2 bases at V and 3 bases at J, leaving 5 bases unmatched. The CDR3 is 16 amino acids. The germline V gene has CDR1 SGHAT and CDR2 FQNNGV. CDR3 residues: CASSLRLAGGKETQYF. The CDR3 DNA sequence: TGTGCCAGCAGCTTACGTTTAGCGGGGGGGAAAGAGACCCAGTACTTC.

V and J are TRBV6-5 and TRBJ2-7; 10 positions agree with TRBD1. The V gene's germline CDR1 is MNHEY and CDR2 SVGAGI. The V gene end was trimmed by 1 base and the J gene end by 3 bases; junction bases not matched to a gene: 3. The CDR3 totals 15 residues. CDR3 region: CASSYWGQGYYEQYF. In nucleotides, the CDR3 is TGTGCCAGCAGTTACTGGGGACAGGGGTACTACGAGCAGTACTTC.

The chain is built from TRBV24-1 and TRBJ2-3; D is possibly TRBD2 (6 bases). The CDR3 spans 15 residues. CDR1 is KGHDR and CDR2 is SFDVKD in the germline V gene. V dropped 2 bases and J dropped 0 bases, with 8 bases sitting between them. The CDR3 DNA sequence: TGTGCCACCAGTGATTGGGACTGGAGCACAGATACGCAGTATTTT. Translated: CATSDWDWSTDTQYF.

This clone was picked up one time. The chain has TRBV7-9 and TRBJ1-2; maybe TRBD1 (6 bases). This CDR3 has 15 amino acids. CDR1 is SEHNR, CDR2 FQNEAQ, per germline (reference sequence). V was pared by 3 bases and J by 5 bases, with 16 bases between. The CDR3 spells CASSFFKAGEYGYTF. In nucleotides, the CDR3 is TGTGCCAGCAGCTTCTTTAAGGCAGGGGAATATGGCTACACCTTC.

The sample holds one count of this clone. The chain joins TRBV19 to TRBJ2-1, with TRBD1 matching over 7 bases. The CDR3 is made up of 15 amino acids. Germline V CDR1 and CDR2: LNHDA, SQIVND (reference sequence). The J segment lost 4 bases and the V segment lost 3 bases, leaving 6 bases of the junction unmatched. The CDR3 DNA reads TGTGCCAGTAGTATGAAGGGGGCTATTTACAATGAGCAGTTCTTC. Translation: CASSMKGAIYNEQFF.

This clone was detected a few times. The V gene is TRBV29-1, the J gene TRBJ1-1; weak D call: TRBD1 (5 bases). Germline lookup yields CDR1 SQVTM and CDR2 ANQGSEA. This CDR3 has 13 amino acids. V was shortened by 0 bases and J by 4 bases, with 9 bases between the two germline ends. The CDR3 bases are TGCAGCGTTGAAGATCACGGGGGCACTGAAGCTTTCTTT. Translated, it gives CSVEDHGGTEAFF.

The genes are TRBV5-4 and TRBJ2-5; 8 positions match TRBD2. V dropped 3 bases and J dropped 5; count of bases not matched to a gene: 9. In germline, CDR1 is SGHNT, CDR2 YYREEE (reference sequence). The CDR3 spans 15 residues. The CDR3 loop is CASSSSGGQYETQYF. The CDR3 nucleotides read TGTGCCAGCAGCTCCTCGGGGGGGCAGTACGAGACCCAGTACTTC. Variable domain in full (rest from reference TRBV5-4 and TRBJ2-5): ETGVTQSPTHLIKTRGQQVTLRCSSQSGHNTVSWYQQALGQGPQFIFQYYREEENGRGNFPPRFSGLQFPNYSSELNVNALELDDSALYLCASSSSGGQYETQYFGPGTRLLVL.

V usage is TRBV2 and J usage is TRBJ1-2, with TRBD1 as a possible D gene (6 bases). Germline values: CDR1 SNHLY, CDR2 FYNNEI. This CDR3 is built from 13 residues. The V and J ends lost 9 bases and 6 bases respectively, with 17 bases between them. This chain's CDR3 is CASRTEAADGYTF. The CDR3 bases are TGTGCCAGTCGGACAGAAGCTGCTGATGGCTACACCTTC. The full variable domain, in which reference TRBV2 and TRBJ1-2 provide the parts outside the CDR3, is EPEVTQTPSHQVTQMGQEVILRCVPISNHLYFYWYRQILGQKVEFLVSFYNNEISEKSEIFDDQFSVERPDGSNFTLKIRSTKLEDSAMYFCASRTEAADGYTFGSGTRLTVV.

The chain carries TRBV19 and TRBJ1-4; D is undetermined. The CDR3 is made up of 15 amino acids. V was shortened by 6 bases and J by 0 bases, with 11 bases between the two germline ends. Germline V gene data show CDR1 as LNHDA and CDR2 as SQIVND (reference sequence). The CDR3 loop reads CASSDRGPTNEKLFF. As DNA, the CDR3 is TGTGCCAGTAGCGACCGTGGGCCAACTAATGAAAAACTGTTTTTT.

The J gene is TRBJ2-5, the V gene TRBV28; the match to TRBD2 covers 7 bases. The CDR3 has 16 amino acids. Germline V gene data show CDR1 as MDHEN and CDR2 as SYDVKM. J lost 1 base, V lost 1 base, and 6 bases had no gene match. CDR3 coding DNA: TGTGCCAGCAGTTTATTTTTTGGGACTACCCAAGAGACCCAGTACTTC. Amino acid sequence: CASSLFFGTTQETQYF.

The CDR3 spells CASSFGPPGTGGTGANVLTF. In DNA, the CDR3 is TGTGCCAGCAGCTTTGGGCCCCCCGGGACAGGGGGTACTGGGGCCAACGTCCTGACTTTC. The genes are TRBV7-6 and TRBJ2-6; 11 nucleotides align to TRBD1. Germline V lookup: CDR1 SGHVS, CDR2 FNYEAQ. CDR3 size: 20 residues. V lost 3 bases, J lost 2 bases, and 12 bases stayed unmatched.

The J gene is TRBJ1-3, the V gene TRBV5-6; D is unclear. The CDR3 sequence is 11 residues long. V dropped 4 bases and J dropped 4 bases, with 3 bases sitting between them. The germline CDR1 and CDR2 sequences are SGHDT and YYEEEE. For the CDR3, the DNA is TGTGCCAGCAGCCAGGGAAACACCATATATTTT. Encoded protein: CASSQGNTIYF.

The chain is built from TRBV2 and TRBJ2-3; a weak D match, TRBD1 (6 bases). The CDR3 contains 19 residues. The V end lost 2 bases, the J end lost 4 bases, and 25 bases lay between the germline ends. Germline V gives CDR1 SNHLY, CDR2 FYNNEI. Here the CDR3 reads CASSEWQLTANQGPDTQYF. As DNA, the CDR3 is TGTGCCAGCAGTGAATGGCAGCTTACGGCAAACCAGGGGCCAGATACGCAGTATTTT.

This clone was found a few times. This chain links TRBV19 with TRBJ1-1, with D unresolved. Trimming left V 3 bases short and J 4 bases short, with 9 bases between. Germline V gene sequence: CDR1 LNHDA, CDR2 SQIVND (reference sequence). The CDR3 extends over 13 amino acids. The DNA for the CDR3 is TGTGCCAGTAGTATGGTCCCGAGCACTGAAGCTTTCTTT. Amino acid sequence: CASSMVPSTEAFF. Variable domain in full (rest from reference TRBV19 and TRBJ1-1): DGGITQSPKYLFRKEGQNVTLSCEQNLNHDAMYWYRQDPGQGLRLIYYSQIVNDFQKGDIAEGYSVSREKKESFPLTVTSAQKNPTAFYLCASSMVPSTEAFFGQGTRLTVV.

The chain links TRBV30 to TRBJ2-3, with a tentative D call TRBD1 (5 bases). The CDR3 is 14 amino acids. Trimming left V 2 bases short and J 2 bases short, with 11 bases between. Germline V gene data show CDR1 as GTSNPN and CDR2 as SVGIG (reference sequence). CDR3: CAWSITGFTDTQYF. The CDR3 nucleotides read TGTGCCTGGAGTATCACAGGATTCACAGATACGCAGTATTTT.

A remark on this clone: The junction departs from germline at one end; a sequencing error may be responsible. The chain has TRBV5-1 and TRBJ1-5, with D tentatively TRBD1 (5 bases). The CDR3 runs 14 residues. Per germline, CDR1 SGHRS and CDR2 YFSETQ. The CDR3 here is CASSFGTPNEPQHF. The DNA of the CDR3 is TGCGCCAGCAGCTTCGGGACTCCCAATGAGCCCCAGCATTTT.

This chain connects TRBV19 to TRBJ1-5, with no clear D. The germline CDR1 and CDR2 sequences are LNHDA and SQIVND (reference sequence). The CDR3 sequence is 15 residues long. V was cut by 6 bases and J by 1 base, with 13 bases left in between. This CDR3 reads CASSSLLGSNQPQHF. CDR3 coding DNA: TGTGCCAGTAGCTCACTTCTCGGGAGCAATCAGCCCCAGCATTTT.

The chain employs TRBV12-3 or TRBV12-4 and TRBJ1-1, with 8 bases matching TRBD1. V lost 5 bases and J lost 3; bases outside the gene matches: 2. The CDR3 is made up of 13 amino acids. CDR3 residues: CASSPQGDTEAFF. In nucleotides, the CDR3 is TGTGCCAGCAGTCCACAGGGGGACACTGAAGCTTTCTTT.

V and J are TRBV3-1 (or the pseudogene TRBV3-2) and TRBJ2-7, with 8 bases matching TRBD2. This CDR3 region has 15 residues. The V segment lost 4 bases and the J segment 6 bases; nucleotides outside the gene matches: 11. The germline CDR1 and CDR2 sequences are LGHDT and YNNKEL (reference sequence). The CDR3 sequence is CASSRGTGGPSEQYF. In DNA, the CDR3 is TGTGCCAGCAGCCGAGGGACGGGGGGGCCTTCCGAGCAGTACTTC.

J is TRBJ2-1 and V is TRBV2, with 7 bases matching TRBD1. Germline trimming cut 8 bases from V and 2 bases from J; bases unmatched to any gene: 6. The CDR3 covers 14 residues. CDR1 SNHLY and CDR2 FYNNEI come from the germline V gene. This chain's CDR3 is CASLFGQAYNEQFF. CDR3 bases: TGTGCCAGCCTCTTTGGACAGGCCTACAATGAGCAGTTCTTC.

The chain employs TRBV24-1 and TRBJ1-5; D possibly corresponds to TRBD1 (5 bases). This CDR3 spans 11 amino acids. Germline CDR1 and CDR2: KGHDR and SFDVKD. V lost 5 bases and J 9 bases, leaving 7 bases between the germline ends. CDR3 coding DNA: TGTGCCACCAGTGGGGGGGGGCCCCAGCATTTT. This encodes CATSGGGPQHF.

The chain carries TRBV5-4 and TRBJ2-5, with a possible D match to TRBD2 (6 bases). The germline V gene encodes CDR1 SGHNT and CDR2 YYREEE (reference sequence). The CDR3 loop spans 14 amino acids. Trimming shortened V by 4 bases and J by 0 bases, and 10 bases separated the two germline ends. CDR3: CASSPGLYQETQYF. The CDR3 DNA is TGTGCCAGCAGCCCGGGACTTTACCAAGAGACCCAGTACTTC.

As concerns this clone: The same CDR3 is also encoded by other DNA sequences in this sample. The chain is built from TRBV19 and TRBJ1-2; 8 positions agree with TRBD1. From germline, CDR1 is LNHDA and CDR2 SQIVND (reference sequence). This CDR3 has 13 amino acids. The trim removed 4 bases at V and 8 bases at J, leaving 6 bases unmatched. The CDR3 reads CASSTTGGDGYTF. The CDR3 nucleotides read TGTGCCAGTAGTACCACAGGGGGTGACGGCTACACCTTC.

The chain is built from TRBV10-3 and TRBJ2-7; D is unclear. V was cut by 6 bases and J by 0 bases, with 6 bases left in between. Germline V lookup: CDR1 ENHRY, CDR2 SYGVKD. The CDR3 extends over 12 amino acids. CDR3 residues: CAIRQDSYEQYF. Written as DNA, the CDR3 is TGTGCCATCAGGCAGGACTCCTACGAGCAGTACTTC.

V gene TRBV18 combines with J gene TRBJ1-1; D might be TRBD1 (6 bases). The germline V and J ends were trimmed by 2 bases and 3 bases, with 16 bases remaining between them. The length of the CDR3 is 16 residues. From germline, CDR1 is KGHSH and CDR2 LQKENI. The CDR3 DNA reads as TGTGCCAGCTCACCATTACAGGGCCGCCCCGACACTGAAGCTTTCTTT. It specifies CASSPLQGRPDTEAFF.

The chain links TRBV25-1 to TRBJ1-2; maybe TRBD1 (6 bases). Germline-derived CDR1 and CDR2 are MGHDK and SYGVNS. Trimming took 2 bases from V and 4 from J, leaving 17 bases between them. The CDR3 spans 16 residues. Written as DNA, the CDR3 is TGTGCCAGCAGTGAAGGGGGGGGCGGCGCCATCTATGGCTACACCTTC. Residues: CASSEGGGGAIYGYTF.

The CDR3 region has the DNA TGTGCCAGTAGTATCGGGGAATTAGATACGCAGTATTTT. It codes for CASSIGELDTQYF. J is TRBJ2-3 and V is TRBV19, with D possibly TRBD2 on 5 matching bases. This CDR3 region has 13 residues. V was trimmed by 3 bases and J by 5 bases, leaving 9 bases between them. Germline CDR1 reads LNHDA; CDR2 reads SQIVND (reference sequence).